The 10 T cell receptor beta chains in this list originate from one sample, sequenced in a study of shared clonotypes between healthy human individuals (dated by TCRdb to about 2020). The method was the immunoSEQ multiplex PCR assay. TCRdb provides this immuneACCESS table in a form limited to in-frame rearrangements. Some clones are lacking; in checked studies, under half of them reflect an unresolved V gene, and why the rest are absent is not known. The sample includes some 2,100,000 clones, with roughly 91% observed a single time. The ten largest clones add up to roughly 1.7% of the sample. CD8 naive samples were obtained by positive selection for CCR7 among CD45RO-negative cells, yielding a CD45RA+CCR7+ population from which TemRA cells were excluded. The sample was naive CD8+ T cells from PBMCs. The label giving this sample's cell subset or site can be read as: CD45RA+CCR7+. The receptors were gathered from a man aged 18 to 30 in good health. Some clones in this sample may be carry-over from other donors' samples.

The V call is TRBV5-4, the J call TRBJ2-3, with 8 bases fitting TRBD2. The CDR3 spans 16 residues. Unmatched junction bases numbered 9, after V lost 4 bases and J lost 2 bases. CDR1 is SGHNT and CDR2 is YYREEE in the germline V gene (reference sequence). CDR3 residues: CASSAASGWVTDTQYF. The CDR3 coding sequence is TGTGCCAGCAGCGCCGCTAGCGGGTGGGTCACAGATACGCAGTATTTT.

To note about this clone: At the DNA level, this CDR3 is encoded by other sequences in the same sample as well. The J gene is TRBJ1-5, the V gene TRBV7-9; D gene unclear. The V and J ends lost 5 bases and 2 bases respectively, with 4 bases between them. Germline V gene sequence: CDR1 SEHNR, CDR2 FQNEAQ (reference sequence). This CDR3 has 12 amino acids. CDR3 in DNA: TGTGCCAGCAGCCCAGGCAATCAGCCCCAGCATTTT. It encodes CASSPGNQPQHF.

This clone was found once. The V and J genes are TRBV4-3 and TRBJ2-1, with D maybe TRBD2 (5 bases). V was clipped by 5 bases and J by 4 bases, with 12 bases between them. This CDR3 contains 14 residues. Germline loops: CDR1 LGHNA, CDR2 YSLEER. In nucleotides, the CDR3 is TGCGCCAGCAGCGCCAGGTCGGGGTACAATGAGCAGTTCTTC. Amino acids: CASSARSGYNEQFF.

V usage is TRBV5-1 and J usage is TRBJ1-2; D call uncertain. The germline V and J ends were trimmed by 1 base and 3 bases, with 10 bases remaining between them. Germline V gene data show CDR1 as SGHRS and CDR2 as YFSETQ. There are 14 residues in the CDR3. This chain's CDR3 is CASSLRERDYGYTF. Here the CDR3 DNA reads TGCGCCAGCAGCTTGAGGGAAAGGGACTATGGCTACACCTTC.

In this sample, this clone turned up once. CDR3 amino acids: CASSLDRGVRGEAFF. In nucleotides, the CDR3 is TGTGCCAGCAGCTTAGATCGGGGAGTGCGTGGTGAAGCTTTCTTT. The V gene is TRBV11-2, the J gene TRBJ1-1; D remains unclear. CDR1 and CDR2 from the germline V gene are SGHAT and FQNNGV. The CDR3 runs 15 residues. With 0 bases removed from V and 7 bases from J, the gap between germline ends came to 15 bases.

The chain recombines TRBV10-3 with TRBJ2-5, with 10 nucleotides matching TRBD2. The closer fit of TRBJ2-7 to the DNA end suggests the J call may be wrong. The CDR3 loop spans 17 amino acids. Germline CDR1 reads ENHRY; CDR2 reads SYGVKD. This CDR3 is CAISEPDLAGDSYEQYF. In nucleotides, the CDR3 is TGTGCCATCAGTGAGCCCGATCTAGCGGGGGACTCCTACGAGCAGTACTTC.

With regard to this clone: Other DNA sequences from this sample encode an identical CDR3 as well. The chain recombines TRBV27 with TRBJ2-1, with a weak D call TRBD2 (6 bases). Trimming cost V 0 bases and J 2 bases, with 8 bases left between them. CDR3 length: 15 amino acids. The germline V gene has CDR1 MNHEY and CDR2 SMNVEV (reference sequence). The CDR3 bases are TGTGCCAGCAGTTTATCGGTAGCGGCCTACAATGAGCAGTTCTTC. This sequence encodes CASSLSVAAYNEQFF.

The V gene is TRBV13, the J gene TRBJ2-7; D call uncertain. V was shortened by 0 bases and J by 6 bases, with 9 bases between the two germline ends. Germline V lookup: CDR1 PRHDT, CDR2 FYEKMQ (reference sequence). This CDR3 has 13 residues. The CDR3 DNA reads TGTGCCAGCAGCTTAGGGACCCCTATCGAGCAGTACTTC. Its protein product is CASSLGTPIEQYF.

The rearrangement links TRBV9 to TRBJ2-5, with 12 bases lining up with TRBD1. This CDR3 comprises 18 residues. J gave up 5 bases and V 4 bases, and 15 bases lay outside the gene matches. CDR1 and CDR2 (germline): SGDLS, YYNGEE. The CDR3 sequence: CASSTGQGAFLFAETQYF. DNA for the CDR3: TGTGCCAGCAGCACGGGACAGGGGGCGTTTTTATTTGCGGAGACCCAGTACTTC.

The chain employs TRBV9 and TRBJ2-2; TRBD1 aligns across 11 bases. The V and J ends lost 0 bases and 2 bases, in that order; junction bases with no gene match: 6. CDR3 size: 18 residues. In germline, CDR1 is SGDLS, CDR2 YYNGEE. The CDR3 reads CASSVALDRGPNTGELFF. CDR3 bases: TGTGCCAGCAGCGTAGCCCTGGACAGGGGGCCTAACACCGGGGAGCTGTTTTTT.